The entry that follows covers one T cell receptor (beta chain) sequence. This clone is a singleton in its sample. There is no known antigen for this receptor. One base away there is no much larger clone; base qualities are not given. Patients with autoimmune disease history or receiving systemic immunosuppression were excluded from the trial. Peripheral blood for TCR sequencing was collected from all dose cohorts at baseline, on cycle 4 day 1, and on cycle 7 day 1. The samples were drawn from a first-in-human, open-label, multicenter phase I dose-escalation trial of ivuxolimab. Adults with locally advanced or metastatic melanoma, renal cell carcinoma, hepatocellular carcinoma or head and neck squamous cell carcinoma were enrolled in the trial. Before TCR sequencing, CD4+ T cells and CD8+ T cells were sorted from peripheral blood as separate populations. Between the V and J ends, shortened by 3 bases and 1 base respectively, the junction contains 12 bases. The germline V gene provides CDR1 MGHRA and CDR2 YSYEKL. The CDR3 starts with the cysteine, ends with the phenylalanine, and has 15 residues. Here the CDR3 DNA is all that survives: 45 bases in frame from base 1.

These data come from a study of OX40 agonist ivuxolimab in advanced cancers. Describing the broader study: Ivuxolimab was a fully human IgG2 agonistic monoclonal antibody targeting the costimulatory receptor OX40 (CD134). Patients were allowed to have had prior anti-PD-1, anti-PD-L1 or anti-CTLA-4 therapy, and 30% to 40% of the dose-escalation patients had been treated with checkpoint inhibitors. Partial responses occurred in three dose-escalation patients, of whom one had hepatocellular carcinoma and two had cutaneous melanoma. The paper reports the monotherapy dose-escalation portion (N = 52 patients) of the phase I ivuxolimab trial. Of the roughly 54 dose-escalation patients, hepatocellular carcinoma was present in 19, melanoma in approximately 15, renal cell carcinoma in 9 and head and neck cancer in 9. Peripheral TCRbeta sequencing aimed to test whether ivuxolimab altered TCR sequence diversity and caused clonal T-cell expansion. Intravenous ivuxolimab was administered to patients every 2 weeks at six dose levels: 0.01, 0.1, 0.3, 1.5, 3 and 10 mg/kg. In the dose-escalation cohort, 70% to 85% of patients were male, and the mean age was approximately 64 years, with a range of roughly 20 to 79. Paper-wide results and their limitations: In the 0.1-3.0 mg/kg groups, partial responders were among the patients with the lowest normalized peripheral clonal expansion, particularly in CD8+ T cells. Low levels of normalized T-cell clonal expansion were also seen in some patients who did not respond. After ivuxolimab, expanded clones were on average more numerous among CD8+ T cells than among CD4+ T cells. At doses of 0.1 to 3.0 mg/kg, clonal expansion of both CD4+ and CD8+ T cells in blood was seen between baseline and week 6. Antigen specificity was not determined for the clonally expanded peripheral T cells.

Genomic DNA was isolated from the sorted cells so that the TCRbeta CDR3 region could be sequenced. The immunoSEQ Assay was used for sequencing of TCRbeta CDR3 regions. TCRdb provides this immuneACCESS table in a form limited to in-frame rearrangements. Some clones are lacking; in checked studies, under half of them reflect an unresolved V gene, and why the rest are absent is not known. This sample holds approximately 90,000 clones; about 91% were observed only once. The ten largest account for 2.6% of the sample. Sequenced here: CD4+ or CD8+ T cells sorted from blood, sampled in a trial of the OX40 agonist ivuxolimab. The source of this sequence is an adult with an advanced solid tumor such as melanoma, head and neck, liver or kidney cancer. The V gene is TRBV4-1 and the J gene is TRBJ1-1; confidence is insufficient to name the D gene. The DNA is TGCGCCAGCAGCCATCGTCGGGGTACGAACACTGAAGCTTTCTTT. The encoded protein is CASSHRRGTNTEAFF.